The 24 T cell receptor beta chains reported below all come from one sample, sequenced in a study of T cells in Graves' hyperthyroidism and ophthalmopathy. From RNA transcripts, TCR beta CDR3 regions were amplified. The HTBI primer set was used in a first-round RT-PCR of the TCR CDR3. TCRdb itself ran the multiplex PCR reads through MiXCR, one entry per CDR3 protein. Found here are about 400,000 distinct CDR3 sequences, about 15% of them singletons; the top ten hold 32%. Sequences were obtained from blood. The receptors here all came from a woman younger than 45 with Graves' hyperthyroidism.

This clonotype was counted ten times or more. CDR3 nucleotide sequence: TGTGCCAGCAGGCCGACTAGCGGGACCGCCTACAATGAGCAGTTCTTC. This translates into CASRPTSGTAYNEQFF. This chain links TRBV7-2 with TRBJ2-1; 11 bases map to TRBD2. After removal of 6 bases from V and 2 bases from J, the junction contained 6 bases not matched to a gene. In germline, CDR1 is SGHTA, CDR2 FQGNSA. The CDR3 has 16 residues.

This clonotype was counted ten times or more. J is TRBJ1-2 and V is TRBV28, with D perhaps matching TRBD1 (5 bases). Trimming shortened V by 7 bases and J by 5 bases, and 23 bases separated the two germline ends. Per germline, CDR1 MDHEN and CDR2 SYDVKM. CDR3 length equals 16 residues. The CDR3 nucleotides are TGTGCCAGCATCAGTCCTTACGCGGGGGAGGATTATGGCTACACCTTC. Its protein is CASISPYAGEDYGYTF.

This chain joins TRBV15 and TRBJ2-7; a weak D match, TRBD2 (6 bases). CDR3 size: 13 residues. The V gene's germline CDR1 is LNHNV and CDR2 YYDKDF (reference sequence). V was pared by 0 bases and J by 6 bases, with 9 bases between. The CDR3 coding sequence is TGTGCCACCAGCAGAGACCCGGGAGCCGAGCAGTACTTC. Translation: CATSRDPGAEQYF.

The chain recombines TRBV6-2 or TRBV6-3 with TRBJ2-1; 8 positions agree with TRBD1. The CDR3 is 15 residues long. V gave up 7 bases and J gave up 7 bases; unmatched junction bases: 12. CDR1 and CDR2 from the germline V gene are MNHEY and SVGEGT. The CDR3 reads CASTLRTGRRNEQFF. Written as DNA, the CDR3 is TGTGCCAGCACCCTGAGGACAGGGCGTAGAAATGAGCAGTTCTTC.

Ten or more counts support this clonotype. This chain connects TRBV7-3 to TRBJ2-5; perhaps TRBD1 as D (5 bases). The CDR3 sequence is 13 residues long. Germline CDR1 is SGHTA and CDR2 is FQGTGA. V was clipped by 2 bases and J by 3 bases, with 7 bases between them. CDR3 DNA: TGTGCCAGCAGCTTATCCAGGGAAGAGACCCAGTACTTC. It yields the protein CASSLSREETQYF.

This clonotype was seen many times. The chain employs TRBV28 and TRBJ2-7; D might be TRBD2 (5 bases). V was cut by 6 bases and J by 0 bases, with 15 bases left in between. This CDR3 has 15 amino acids. Germline lookup yields CDR1 MDHEN and CDR2 SYDVKM. The CDR3 DNA follows: TGTGCCAGCAGCCACCCGACGGGGAGCTCCTACGAGCAGTACTTC. It encodes CASSHPTGSSYEQYF.

The chain couples TRBV29-1 to TRBJ2-3, with 16 bases matching TRBD2. V gave up 8 bases and J gave up 5 bases; unmatched junction bases: 4. CDR1 and CDR2 from the germline V gene are SQVTM and ANQGSEA. The CDR3 has 14 residues. This CDR3 reads CSSGLAGGGDTQYF. For the CDR3, the DNA is TGCAGCTCGGGACTAGCGGGAGGGGGAGATACGCAGTATTTT.

The sample holds many counts of this clonotype. The rearrangement joins TRBV2 to TRBJ1-2; TRBD1 is a possible D gene (6 bases). Germline loops: CDR1 SNHLY, CDR2 FYNNEI. This CDR3 contains 15 residues. V was pared by 3 bases and J by 6 bases, with 17 bases between. The CDR3 DNA is TGTGCCAGCAGTGATAGACAGGCCCTATGGAATGGCTACACCTTC. Its translation is CASSDRQALWNGYTF.

The table lists this clonotype with a few counts. The rearrangement uses TRBV12-3 or TRBV12-4 and TRBJ2-1; TRBD2 aligns across 8 bases. The CDR3 consists of 16 residues. J gave up 9 bases and V 0 bases, and 10 bases lay outside the gene matches. CDR3 in amino acids: CASSLARAGVRGEQFF. CDR3 sequence (DNA): TGTGCCAGCAGTTTAGCCAGAGCGGGAGTGCGAGGTGAGCAGTTCTTC.

This clonotype was detected ten times or more. The V and J genes are TRBV28 and TRBJ1-5; D not certain. The CDR3 extends over 14 amino acids. Germline CDR1 MDHEN, CDR2 SYDVKM. V shed 2 bases and J shed 10 bases, with 15 bases lying between them. As DNA, the CDR3 is TGTGCCAGCAGTTTAATGACCCCCGCAAGTCCCCAGCATTTT. Protein product: CASSLMTPASPQHF.

At least ten counts were recorded for this clonotype. This sequence joins TRBV10-3 and TRBJ2-7; the match to TRBD2 covers 14 bases. CDR1 is ENHRY, CDR2 SYGVKD, per germline. V lost 7 bases, J lost 6 bases, and 11 bases stayed unmatched. The CDR3 covers 16 residues. The CDR3 region is CAITSGLAGGPREQYF. The CDR3 coding sequence is TGTGCCATCACCTCCGGACTAGCGGGAGGCCCACGCGAGCAGTACTTC.

This clonotype was seen a handful of times. The CDR3 loop is CASSLPAQGAQPQHF. The CDR3 DNA reads as TGTGCCAGCAGTTTACCAGCACAGGGGGCTCAGCCCCAGCATTTT. This chain uses TRBV28 with TRBJ1-5; 9 bases align to TRBD1. The CDR3 runs 15 residues. With V trimmed by 2 bases and J by 6 bases, 5 bases remained unmatched. CDR1 and CDR2 from the germline V gene are MDHEN and SYDVKM.

This clonotype was picked up a small number of times. V and J are TRBV2 and TRBJ2-2; 8 nucleotides line up with TRBD2. V gave up 5 bases and J gave up 1 base; unmatched junction bases: 6. The CDR3 covers 16 residues. Germline assignment: CDR1 SNHLY and CDR2 FYNNEI. CDR3: CASSYRLALNTGELFF. DNA of the CDR3: TGTGCCAGCAGTTACCGACTAGCGTTGAACACCGGGGAGCTGTTTTTT.

This clonotype occurred a few times. This likely comes from a read error, as the CDR3 has no conserved phenylalanine or tryptophan at its end. This chain links TRBV5-1 with TRBJ1-1; D unclear. Germline V gives CDR1 SGHRS, CDR2 YFSETQ. The CDR3 length is 15 residues. Trimming pared 4 bases from V and 6 bases from J, leaving 19 bases between. This CDR3 reads CASSLDWPQTSEAFL. Written as DNA, the CDR3 is TGCGCCAGCAGCCTCGATTGGCCCCAGACGTCTGAAGCTTTCCTT.

This chain joins TRBV3-1 and TRBJ2-1; 14 bases fit TRBD2. V gave up 0 bases and J gave up 8 bases; unmatched junction bases: 3. This CDR3 region has 16 residues. CDR1 and CDR2 (germline): LGHDT, YNNKEL (reference sequence). CDR3 coding DNA: TGTGCCAGCAGCCAAGAGGGACTAGCGGGAGTAGATGAGCAGTTCTTC. This gives the protein CASSQEGLAGVDEQFF.

This clonotype has at least ten counts. The genes are TRBV15 and TRBJ1-2, with D uncertain. Trimming left V 0 bases short and J 4 bases short, with 12 bases between. The CDR3 consists of 15 residues. From germline, CDR1 is LNHNV and CDR2 YYDKDF (reference sequence). CDR3 DNA: TGTGCCACCAGCAGAGAGGCCGCGGCGATCTATGGCTACACCTTC. Its translation: CATSREAAAIYGYTF.

The chain couples TRBV15 to TRBJ1-6, with D unclear. The CDR3 runs to 14 residues. Germline V gives CDR1 LNHNV, CDR2 YYDKDF (reference sequence). With 0 bases removed from V and 6 bases from J, the gap between germline ends came to 6 bases. The CDR3 DNA sequence: TGTGCCACCAGCAGAGAAGGGTTTAATTCACCCCTCCACTTT. Residues: CATSREGFNSPLHF.

A word on this clonotype: Possible read error: a much larger clone is one base away. The chain combines TRBV29-1 with TRBJ2-1; weak D call: TRBD1 (6 bases). Germline CDR1 is SQVTM and CDR2 is ANQGSEA. The CDR3 is 13 residues long. V was shortened by 7 bases and J by 3 bases, with 13 bases between the two germline ends. The CDR3 protein is CSAVQGNYNEQFF. DNA for the CDR3: TGCAGCGCTGTACAGGGAAACTACAATGAGCAGTTCTTC.

The gene calls are TRBV29-1 and TRBJ1-1, with D perhaps matching TRBD1 (5 bases). CDR1 and CDR2 from the germline V gene are SQVTM and ANQGSEA. The CDR3 has 12 residues. Trimming stripped 7 bases from V and 0 bases from J, with 9 bases between. Here the CDR3 reads CSAEGMNTEAFF. Written as DNA, the CDR3 is TGCAGCGCCGAGGGGATGAACACTGAAGCTTTCTTT.

This clonotype was detected ten times or more. The chain links TRBV3-1 to TRBJ2-3; D is possibly TRBD2 (5 bases). Trimming removed 1 base at V and 7 bases at J, with 21 bases between. Germline-derived CDR1 and CDR2 are LGHDT and YNNKEL (reference sequence). This CDR3 comprises 17 residues. In DNA form, the CDR3 reads TGTGCCAGCAGCCAAGTAATCGGGATGGGTTCTGGACATACGCAGTATTTT. This sequence encodes CASSQVIGMGSGHTQYF.

This clonotype has only a few counts. The chain carries TRBV20-1 and TRBJ1-2; D gene ambiguous. The length of the CDR3 is 14 residues. V was pared by 0 bases and J by 1 base, with 9 bases between. From germline, CDR1 is DFQATT and CDR2 SNEGSKA (reference sequence). The CDR3 nucleotides are TGCAGTGCTAGAGAAGGACGGGTTAACTATGGCTACACCTTC. Its translation is CSAREGRVNYGYTF.

CDR3 in amino acids: CASSPRRTGGTDTQYF. The CDR3 DNA reads TGTGCCAGCAGCCCCCGTAGAACGGGGGGCACAGATACGCAGTATTTT. This rearrangement joins TRBV9 to TRBJ2-3; maybe TRBD2 (6 bases). Trimming cost V 4 bases and J 1 base, with 16 bases left between them. The CDR3 consists of 16 residues. CDR1 is SGDLS, CDR2 YYNGEE, per germline.

This clonotype was observed many times. The chain carries TRBV28 and TRBJ2-7; D is perhaps TRBD2 (6 bases). Trimming took 1 base from V and 0 from J, leaving 13 bases between them. The length of the CDR3 is 16 residues. Per germline, CDR1 MDHEN and CDR2 SYDVKM. The CDR3 DNA reads as TGTGCCAGCAGTTTATACCTGGGACTTAGCTCCTACGAGCAGTACTTC. This translates into CASSLYLGLSSYEQYF.

The CDR3 DNA follows: TGTGCCAGCAGCCCTCCGAAAGGACTAGCAGAAGAGACCCAGTACTTC. Amino acids: CASSPPKGLAEETQYF. The rearrangement uses TRBV7-9 and TRBJ2-5; 8 bases are shared with TRBD2. The junction had 11 bases not matched to a gene; V was cut back by 5 bases and J by 3 bases. Per the germline V gene, CDR1 is SEHNR and CDR2 is FQNEAQ (reference sequence). CDR3 length: 16 amino acids. The complete variable domain, with remaining parts taken from reference TRBV7-9 and TRBJ2-5, reads DTGVSQNPRHKITKRGQNVTFRCDPISEHNRLYWYRQTLGQGPEFLTYFQNEAQLEKSRLLSDRFSAERPKGSFSTLEIQRTEQGDSAMYLCASSPPKGLAEETQYFGPGTRLLVL.